The rows below give T cell receptor beta chains drawn from one sample of a study of cytomegalovirus exposure and HLA in healthy donors. Here immunoSEQ multiplex PCR was the method, and the copy in TCRdb shows in-frame clones only, minus some. The sample lists some 190,000 clones; about 79% were seen once. Sequenced material: PBMCs. The receptor source for this set is a man younger than 30 in good health and CMV-seronegative. Both conserved end residues are part of each CDR3. Fields, in order: CDR3 length, clone size, V gene, J gene, D gene, CDR3 DNA, CDR3 protein. A D gene is named only where the DNA matches it firmly. Expanded clones get a size class; other rows say once, few or many, or leave the size out.

len: 16
abundance: NA
v_gene: TRBV11-2
j_gene: TRBJ2-3
d_gene: TRBD2
CDR3nt: TGTGCCAGCAGCTTCGGGACTAGCGGGAGCACAGATACGCAGTATTTT
CDR3aa: CASSFGTSGSTDTQYF

len: 16
abundance: NA
v_gene: TRBV2
j_gene: TRBJ1-1
d_gene: TRBD1
CDR3nt: TGTGCCAGGGGGGAACTCCGGACAGGGTTGAACACTGAAGCTTTCTTT
CDR3aa: CARGELRTGLNTEAFF

len: 15
abundance: NA
v_gene: TRBV5-6
j_gene: TRBJ2-7
d_gene: TRBD2
CDR3nt: TGTGCCAGCAGCTTTACGGGAGGGGGACCCTACGAGCAGTACTTC
CDR3aa: CASSFTGGGPYEQYF

len: 10
abundance: NA
v_gene: TRBV7-9
j_gene: TRBJ1-1
d_gene: NA
CDR3nt: TGTGCCAGCAGCCAGGGGGAAGCTTTCTTT
CDR3aa: CASSQGEAFF

len: 12
abundance: NA
v_gene: TRBV28
j_gene: TRBJ1-5
d_gene: TRBD1
CDR3nt: TGTGCCACCACAGGGGGCGGACAGCCCCAGCATTTT
CDR3aa: CATTGGGQPQHF

len: 12
abundance: NA
v_gene: TRBV6-5
j_gene: TRBJ2-1
d_gene: NA
CDR3nt: TGTGCCAGCGGAGGGACCTACAATGAGCAGTTCTTC
CDR3aa: CASGGTYNEQFF

len: 13
abundance: NA
v_gene: TRBV6-5
j_gene: TRBJ1-6
d_gene: NA
CDR3nt: TGTGCCAGCAGCGACAGATATAATTCACCCCTCCACTTT
CDR3aa: CASSDRYNSPLHF

len: 14
abundance: NA
v_gene: TRBV9
j_gene: TRBJ2-7
d_gene: TRBD1
CDR3nt: TGTGCCAGCAGCGTGGGGACAGGAAAATACGAGCAGTACTTC
CDR3aa: CASSVGTGKYEQYF

len: 14
abundance: NA
v_gene: TRBV28
j_gene: TRBJ1-2
d_gene: NA
CDR3nt: TGTGCCAGTCAGGACCCCTGGGAGGACTGTGGCTACACCTTC
CDR3aa: CASQDPWEDCGYTF

len: 14
abundance: few
v_gene: TRBV4-1
j_gene: TRBJ1-1
d_gene: NA
CDR3nt: TGCGCCAGCAGCCAAGACACAGGGAACACTGAAGCTTTCTTT
CDR3aa: CASSQDTGNTEAFF

len: 16
abundance: NA
v_gene: TRBV14
j_gene: TRBJ2-1
d_gene: NA
CDR3nt: TGTGCCAGCAGCCAAGTTGGAGGGACCCCATACAATGAGCAGTTCTTC
CDR3aa: CASSQVGGTPYNEQFF

len: 12
abundance: NA
v_gene: TRBV18
j_gene: TRBJ1-1
d_gene: TRBD1
CDR3nt: TGTGCCAGCTCACCGATACGACAGGGAGCTTTCTTT
CDR3aa: CASSPIRQGAFF

len: 17
abundance: NA
v_gene: TRBV11-3
j_gene: TRBJ2-1
d_gene: TRBD2
CDR3nt: TGTGCCAGCAGCTCCAGTAGCGGGAGGGGTGCCTACAATGAGCAGTTCTTC
CDR3aa: CASSSSSGRGAYNEQFF